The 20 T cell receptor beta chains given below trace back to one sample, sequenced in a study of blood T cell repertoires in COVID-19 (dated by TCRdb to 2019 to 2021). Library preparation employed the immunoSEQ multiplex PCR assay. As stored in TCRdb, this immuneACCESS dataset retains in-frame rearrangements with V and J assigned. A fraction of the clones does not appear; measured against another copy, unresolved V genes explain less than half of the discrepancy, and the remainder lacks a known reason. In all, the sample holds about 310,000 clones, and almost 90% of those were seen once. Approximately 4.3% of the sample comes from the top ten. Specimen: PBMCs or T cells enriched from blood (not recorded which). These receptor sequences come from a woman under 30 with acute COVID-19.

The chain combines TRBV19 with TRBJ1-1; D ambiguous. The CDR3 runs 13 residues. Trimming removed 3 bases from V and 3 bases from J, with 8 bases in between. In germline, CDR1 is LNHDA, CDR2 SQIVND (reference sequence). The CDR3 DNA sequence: TGTGCCAGTAGTATTACGGGTGACACTGAAGCTTTCTTT. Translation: CASSITGDTEAFF.

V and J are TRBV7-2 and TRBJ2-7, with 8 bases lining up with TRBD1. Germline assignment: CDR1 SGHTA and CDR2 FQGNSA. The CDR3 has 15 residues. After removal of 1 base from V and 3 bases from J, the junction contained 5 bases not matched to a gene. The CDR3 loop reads CASSLVGTGNYEQYF. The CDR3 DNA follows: TGTGCCAGCAGCTTAGTCGGGACAGGTAACTACGAGCAGTACTTC. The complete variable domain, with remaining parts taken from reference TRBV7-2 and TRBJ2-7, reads GAGVSQSPSNKVTEKGKDVELRCDPISGHTALYWYRQSLGQGLEFLIYFQGNSAPDKSGLPSDRFSAERTGGSVSTLTIQRTQQEDSAVYLCASSLVGTGNYEQYFGPGTRLTVT.

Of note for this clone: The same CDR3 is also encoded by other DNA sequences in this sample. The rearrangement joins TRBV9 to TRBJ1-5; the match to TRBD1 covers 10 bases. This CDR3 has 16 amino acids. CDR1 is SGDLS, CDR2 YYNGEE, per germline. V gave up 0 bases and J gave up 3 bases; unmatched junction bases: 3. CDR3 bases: TGTGCCAGCAGCGTAGGGACAGGGGGTAACAATCAGCCCCAGCATTTT. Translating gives CASSVGTGGNNQPQHF.

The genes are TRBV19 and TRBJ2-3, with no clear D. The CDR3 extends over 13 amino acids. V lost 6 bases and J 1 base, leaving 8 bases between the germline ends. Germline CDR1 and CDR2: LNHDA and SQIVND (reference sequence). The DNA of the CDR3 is TGTGCCAGTAGGGGCCCAGGCACAGATACGCAGTATTTT. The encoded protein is CASRGPGTDTQYF.

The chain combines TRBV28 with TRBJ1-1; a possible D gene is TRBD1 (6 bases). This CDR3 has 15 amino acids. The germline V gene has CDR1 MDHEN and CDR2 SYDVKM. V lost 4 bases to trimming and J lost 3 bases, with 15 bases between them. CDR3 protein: CASSSGGPSDTEAFF. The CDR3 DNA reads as TGTGCCAGCAGTTCCGGGGGGCCCTCGGACACTGAAGCTTTCTTT. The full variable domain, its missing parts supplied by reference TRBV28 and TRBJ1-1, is DVKVTQSSRYLVKRTGEKVFLECVQDMDHENMFWYRQDPGLGLRLIYFSYDVKMKEKGDIPEGYSVSREKKERFSLILESASTNQTSMYLCASSSGGPSDTEAFFGQGTRLTVV.

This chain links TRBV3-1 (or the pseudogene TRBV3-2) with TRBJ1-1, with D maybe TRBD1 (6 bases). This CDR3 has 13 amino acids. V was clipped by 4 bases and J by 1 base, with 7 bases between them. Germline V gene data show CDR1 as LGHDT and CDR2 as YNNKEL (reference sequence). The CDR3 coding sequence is TGTGCCAGCAGCCCGACAGGGAACACTGAAGCTTTCTTT. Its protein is CASSPTGNTEAFF.

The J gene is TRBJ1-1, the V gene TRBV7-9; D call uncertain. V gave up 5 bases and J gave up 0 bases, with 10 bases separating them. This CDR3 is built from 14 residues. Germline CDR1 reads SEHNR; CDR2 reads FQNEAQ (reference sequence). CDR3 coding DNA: TGTGCCAGCAGCCCAGTGGGCATGAACACTGAAGCTTTCTTT. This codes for CASSPVGMNTEAFF. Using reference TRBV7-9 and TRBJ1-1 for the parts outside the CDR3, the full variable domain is DTGVSQNPRHKITKRGQNVTFRCDPISEHNRLYWYRQTLGQGPEFLTYFQNEAQLEKSRLLSDRFSAERPKGSFSTLEIQRTEQGDSAMYLCASSPVGMNTEAFFGQGTRLTVV.

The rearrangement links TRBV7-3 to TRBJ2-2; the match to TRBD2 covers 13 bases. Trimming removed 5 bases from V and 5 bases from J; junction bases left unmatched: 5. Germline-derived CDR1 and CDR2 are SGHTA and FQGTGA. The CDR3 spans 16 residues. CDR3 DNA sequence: TGTGCCAGCAGCCATCCGGGACTAGCGGGAACCGGGGAGCTGTTTTTT. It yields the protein CASSHPGLAGTGELFF.

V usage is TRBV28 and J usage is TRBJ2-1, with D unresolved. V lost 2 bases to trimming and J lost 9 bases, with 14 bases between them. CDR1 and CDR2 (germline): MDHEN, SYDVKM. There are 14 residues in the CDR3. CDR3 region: CASSLPRVQSEQFF. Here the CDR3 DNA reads TGTGCCAGCAGTTTACCCCGTGTACAGAGTGAGCAGTTCTTC. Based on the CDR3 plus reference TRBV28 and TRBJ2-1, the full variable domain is DVKVTQSSRYLVKRTGEKVFLECVQDMDHENMFWYRQDPGLGLRLIYFSYDVKMKEKGDIPEGYSVSREKKERFSLILESASTNQTSMYLCASSLPRVQSEQFFGPGTRLTVL.

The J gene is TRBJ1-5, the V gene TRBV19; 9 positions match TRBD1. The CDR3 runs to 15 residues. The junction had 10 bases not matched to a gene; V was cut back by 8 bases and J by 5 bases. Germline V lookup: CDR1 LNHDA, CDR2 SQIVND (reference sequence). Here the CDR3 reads CASQPTGGLDQPQHF. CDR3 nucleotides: TGTGCCAGTCAGCCGACAGGGGGTTTGGATCAGCCCCAGCATTTT.

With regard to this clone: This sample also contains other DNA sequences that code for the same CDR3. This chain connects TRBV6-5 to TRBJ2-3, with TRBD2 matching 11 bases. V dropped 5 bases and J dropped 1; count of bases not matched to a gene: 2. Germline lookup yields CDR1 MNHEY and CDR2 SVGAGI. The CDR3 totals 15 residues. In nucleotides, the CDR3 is TGTGCCAGCAGTAGGGGACTAGCGGGCACAGATACGCAGTATTTT. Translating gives CASSRGLAGTDTQYF.

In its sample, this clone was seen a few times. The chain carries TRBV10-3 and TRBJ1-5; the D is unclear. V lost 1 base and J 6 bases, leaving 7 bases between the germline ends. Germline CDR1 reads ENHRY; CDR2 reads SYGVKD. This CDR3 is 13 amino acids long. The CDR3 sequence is CAISEFEGQPQHF. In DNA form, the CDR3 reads TGTGCCATCAGTGAGTTCGAGGGTCAGCCCCAGCATTTT.

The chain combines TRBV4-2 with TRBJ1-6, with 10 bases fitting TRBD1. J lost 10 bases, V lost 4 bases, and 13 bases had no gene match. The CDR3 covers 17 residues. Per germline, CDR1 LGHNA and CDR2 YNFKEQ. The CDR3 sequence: CASSRFPGQGFDSPLHF. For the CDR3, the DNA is TGTGCCAGCAGCCGGTTCCCGGGACAGGGGTTCGACTCACCCCTCCACTTT.

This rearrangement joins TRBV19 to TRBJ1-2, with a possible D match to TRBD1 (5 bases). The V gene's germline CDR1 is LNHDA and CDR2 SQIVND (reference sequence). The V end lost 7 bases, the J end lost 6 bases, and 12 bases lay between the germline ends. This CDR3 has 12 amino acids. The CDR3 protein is CASIGGGHGYTF. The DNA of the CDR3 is TGTGCCAGTATCGGCGGGGGTCATGGCTACACCTTC.

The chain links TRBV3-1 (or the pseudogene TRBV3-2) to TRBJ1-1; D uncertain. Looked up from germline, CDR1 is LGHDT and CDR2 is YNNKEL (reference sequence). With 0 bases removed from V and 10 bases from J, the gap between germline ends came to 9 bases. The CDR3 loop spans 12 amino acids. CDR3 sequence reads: CASSQERERAFF. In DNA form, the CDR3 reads TGTGCCAGCAGCCAAGAGAGGGAGCGAGCTTTCTTT.

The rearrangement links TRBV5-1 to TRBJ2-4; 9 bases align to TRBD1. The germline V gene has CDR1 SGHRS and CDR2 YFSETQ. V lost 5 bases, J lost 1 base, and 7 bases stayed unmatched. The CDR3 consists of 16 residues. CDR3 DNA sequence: TGCGCCAGCAGTCCGACAGGGGGGGTCGCCAAAAACATTCAGTACTTC. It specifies CASSPTGGVAKNIQYF.

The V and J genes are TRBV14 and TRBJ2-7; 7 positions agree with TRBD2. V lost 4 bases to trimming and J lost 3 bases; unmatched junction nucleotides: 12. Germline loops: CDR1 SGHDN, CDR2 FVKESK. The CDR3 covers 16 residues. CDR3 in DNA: TGTGCCAGCAGCCCGCCGAGCAGGCTAGCGGTCTACGAGCAGTACTTC. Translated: CASSPPSRLAVYEQYF.

CDR3 nucleotides: TGTGCCAGCACCCTCCCGGGGAACTATGGCTACACCTTC. The encoded protein is CASTLPGNYGYTF. The chain joins TRBV28 to TRBJ1-2, with D unclear. CDR1 is MDHEN and CDR2 is SYDVKM in the germline V gene. The CDR3 loop spans 13 amino acids. Between the trimmed V and J ends, which lost 7 bases and 2 bases, there was a span of 11 bases.

CDR3 coding DNA: TGTGCCAGCAGCCCTGACAGAAATCAGCCCCAGCATTTT. Encoded protein: CASSPDRNQPQHF. The chain carries TRBV9 and TRBJ1-5; a possible D gene is TRBD1 (5 bases). Germline CDR1 is SGDLS and CDR2 is YYNGEE. The length of the CDR3 is 13 residues. V gave up 4 bases and J gave up 4 bases, with 9 bases separating them.

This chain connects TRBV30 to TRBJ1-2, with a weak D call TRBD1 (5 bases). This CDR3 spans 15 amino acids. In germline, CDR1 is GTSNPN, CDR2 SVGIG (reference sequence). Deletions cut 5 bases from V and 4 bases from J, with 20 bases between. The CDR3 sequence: CAWGGGWTWSYGYTF. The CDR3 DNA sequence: TGTGCCTGGGGGGGAGGGTGGACGTGGAGCTATGGCTACACCTTC.